The source of this TCR beta chain is a study of T cell responses to AZD1222 COVID-19 vaccine (TCRdb year 2021). Looking at the study overall: Because spike-specific TCR depth and breadth did not differ between the two schedules, AZD1222 recipients who got a second dose at roughly 4 weeks were pooled with those who got a second dose at roughly 12 weeks. A total of around 240 trial participants underwent TCR sequencing, of whom about 200 had received two doses of AZD1222 and around 25 had received two doses of the MenACWY control vaccine. Trial participants were enrolled by age into subgroups of 18-55, 56-69 and 70-plus years, and around 150, 28 and 57 TCR-sequenced participants, respectively, were included in these subgroups.

Via the germline V gene (reference sequence), CDR1 is LNHNV and CDR2 YYDKDF. Trimmed from V: 3 bases; trimmed from J: 6 bases; junction bases lacking a gene match: 13. The CDR3 runs 17 amino acids, cysteine and phenylalanine included. The retained sequence is limited to the CDR3, 51 bases, with the frame set at the first base. Broad study findings and their caveats: Reportedly, almost half of the unique spike-specific TCRs recognized epitopes lying outside the regions that are mutated in the B.1.351 and B.1.1.7 variants. The 56-69-year group was small, and its depth increase did not reach significance, likely because of low power. Participants were mostly white British, with more females than males. The authors suggested clonal diversity may have been underestimated. Spike-specific TCR breadth and depth rose significantly after two AZD1222 doses compared with day 0 and with MenACWY recipients. No day 14 peak-response samples were available, so repertoires were characterized only after the peak T cell response. The vaccine-associated CD4 TCRs covered the entire spike protein, and the dominant responses fell in regions 160-218 and 743-854. Conclusions about previously exposed vaccinees were limited because only six AZD1222 recipients were SARS-CoV-2 seropositive at baseline.

This specimen's time point label, per the study, means: baseline before first vaccination. The vaccinee samples were drawn from two UK trials, COV001 and COV002, one of which was a single-blind randomized controlled phase 2/3 trial testing AZD1222 (ChAdOx1 nCoV-19) in healthy adults. For TCRbeta chain sequencing, PBMC samples from trial participants were taken at day 0 and at day 28 after the second dose. Concerning this clone: Its antigen has not been determined. One base away there is no much larger clone; base qualities are not given.

The CDR3 regions of human TCRbeta chains were analyzed by immunosequencing. Regarding the original processing steps: Repertoire TCRs were matched against a reference library of SARS-CoV-2-specific TCRs generated with the MIRA antigen-specificity platform. Breadth meant the fraction of unique TCRs that were SARS-CoV-2-associated, whereas depth meant the fraction of total T cells that were SARS-CoV-2-associated. Using the MIRA data, each spike-specific TCR was assigned both to the spike region to which the TCR was reactive and to a CD4 or CD8 class. Log10-transformed breadth and depth values were compared by one-way ANOVA with Sidak's multiple comparisons tests. The table comes from immuneACCESS by way of TCRdb, which keeps in-frame sequences with V and J called. Part of the clones is missing from these tables; in studies checked, under half for an unresolved V gene and the rest for unknown reasons. That table is the source of V, J and clone size, and D and trimming were worked out from the DNA. In this sample the table shows about 160,000 clones, under 95% of which occur a single time. 4.4% of the sample is taken by the ten largest.

The sequence came from an adult in good health. The sequence joins TRBV15 to TRBJ2-1, with 8 bases aligning to TRBD2. The source was peripheral blood, collected on day 0 of AZD1222 vaccination. In nucleotides, the sequence is TGTGCCACCAGCAGTCCCATAGAGCGGGAGAGGGGCAATGAGCAGTTCTTC. This encodes CATSSPIERERGNEQFF.